Sequencing of this TCR beta chain was carried out in a study of blood T cell repertoires in COVID-19. At the level of the study: T cells, B-cell-depleted T cells, or PBMCs provided the cDNA or gDNA that served as material.

The CDR3 is made up of 15 amino acids. The V gene's germline CDR1 is SGHAT and CDR2 FQNNGV. Losses at the gene ends were 1 base for V and 2 bases for J; bases not matched to a gene: 5. As originally analysed: Nucleated cell number was recorded as an estimate derived from reference gene primer amplification. The data were produced by immunoSEQ multiplex PCR, yet TCRdb's version contains in-frame clones alone and is incomplete. That table gives V, J and clone size, and the DNA gave D and trimming. The profile covers some 120,000 clones, with 92% appearing a single time and approximately 2% taken by the ten largest. In this sample, this clone turned up once.

Sequenced sample: peripheral blood. This clonotype was obtained from a man over 45 with COVID-19, enrolled during active disease. The chain has TRBV11-2 and TRBJ2-7; 7 nucleotides line up with TRBD1. Here the CDR3 reads CASSLAWTGPYEQYV. The CDR3 bases are TGTGCCAGCAGCTTAGCCTGGACAGGACCCTACGAGCAGTACGTC.